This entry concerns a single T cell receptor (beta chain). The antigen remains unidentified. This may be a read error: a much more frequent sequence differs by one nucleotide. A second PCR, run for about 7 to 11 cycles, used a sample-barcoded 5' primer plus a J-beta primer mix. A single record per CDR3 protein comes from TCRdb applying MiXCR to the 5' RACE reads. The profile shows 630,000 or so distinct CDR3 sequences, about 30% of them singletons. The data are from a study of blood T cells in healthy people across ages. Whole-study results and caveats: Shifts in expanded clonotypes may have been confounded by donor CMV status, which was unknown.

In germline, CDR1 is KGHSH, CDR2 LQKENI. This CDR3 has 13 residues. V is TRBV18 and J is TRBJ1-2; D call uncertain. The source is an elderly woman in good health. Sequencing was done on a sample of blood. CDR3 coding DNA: TGTGCCAGCCCACCTTACCGCGGGGATGGCTACACCTTC. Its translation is CASPPYRGDGYTF. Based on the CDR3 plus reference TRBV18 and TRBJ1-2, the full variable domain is NAGVMQNPRHLVRRRGQEARLRCSPMKGHSHVYWYRQLPEEGLKFMVYLQKENIIDESGMPKERFSAEFPKEGPSILRIQQVVRGDSAAYFCASPPYRGDGYTFGSGTRLTVV.